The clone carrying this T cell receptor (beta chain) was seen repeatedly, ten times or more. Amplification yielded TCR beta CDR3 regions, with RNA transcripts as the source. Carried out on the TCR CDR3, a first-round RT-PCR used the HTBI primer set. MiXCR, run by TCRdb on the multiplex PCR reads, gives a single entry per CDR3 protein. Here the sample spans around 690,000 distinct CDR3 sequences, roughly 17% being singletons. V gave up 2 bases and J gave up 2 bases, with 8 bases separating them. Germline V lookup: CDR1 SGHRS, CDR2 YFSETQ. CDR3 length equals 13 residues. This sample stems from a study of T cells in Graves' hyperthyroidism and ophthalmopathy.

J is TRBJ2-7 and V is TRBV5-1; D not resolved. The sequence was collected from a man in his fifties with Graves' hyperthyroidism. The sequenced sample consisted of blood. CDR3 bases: TGCGCCAGCAGCTTCGAAGTAGCCTACGAGCAGTACTTC. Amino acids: CASSFEVAYEQYF.